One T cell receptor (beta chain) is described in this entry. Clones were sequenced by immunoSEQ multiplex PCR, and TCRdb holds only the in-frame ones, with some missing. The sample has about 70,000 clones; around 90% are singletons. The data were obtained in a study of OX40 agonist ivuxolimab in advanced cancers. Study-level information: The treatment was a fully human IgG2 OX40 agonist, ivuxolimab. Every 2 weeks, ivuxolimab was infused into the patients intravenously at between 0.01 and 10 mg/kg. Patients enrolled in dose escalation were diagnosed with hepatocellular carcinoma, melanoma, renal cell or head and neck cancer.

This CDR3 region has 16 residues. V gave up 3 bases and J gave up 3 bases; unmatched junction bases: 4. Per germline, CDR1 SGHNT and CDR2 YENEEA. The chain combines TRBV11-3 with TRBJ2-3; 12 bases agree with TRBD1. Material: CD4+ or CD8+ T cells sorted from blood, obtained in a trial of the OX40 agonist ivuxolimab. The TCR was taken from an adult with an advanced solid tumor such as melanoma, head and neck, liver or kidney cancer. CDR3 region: CASSLGQGAPTDTQYF. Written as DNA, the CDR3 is TGTGCCAGCAGCTTGGGACAGGGGGCGCCAACAGATACGCAGTATTTT.